The T cell receptor beta chain described here comes from a study of blood T cell repertoires in COVID-19 (dated by TCRdb to 2018 to 2020). Broadly, across the study: Collaborator samples came from the United States, Italy and Spain and covered acute and convalescent phases of COVID-19. The prospective study material was composed of cDNA or gDNA derived from T cells, B-cell-depleted T cells, or PBMCs. Subjects who had been exposed to COVID-19, were actively infected with it, or had recovered from it provided the deeply sampled blood TCRbeta repertoires that made up the dataset. A freely available public database, intended as a resource for researchers studying the immune response to SARS-CoV-2, is where the repertoires were released. Samples were obtained from the ongoing ImmuneRACE study (first 160 participants) and from some 1,300 subjects provided by 6 global collaborators. The sample metadata nearly always contained a de-identified subject ID, COVID-19 status, age in years and sex. HLA class I and class II types, where available, came from metadata supplied by the sample provider rather than from assay-based typing.

Broader findings and caveats from the paper: The amount of clinical and demographic metadata varied by source and participant and was provided uncurated.

TCRbeta CDR3 regions were amplified from genomic DNA by means of the immunoSEQ Assay, a bias-controlled multiplex PCR. The authors' pipeline ran thus. The number of nucleated cells in each sample was estimated by amplification of reference gene primers within the assay. To quantify the absolute abundance of each unique TCRbeta CDR3 rearrangement, sequence reads were collapsed and filtered. For each sample, productive Simpson clonality was calculated as the square root of Simpson's diversity index over productive rearrangements. Entries here come from immuneACCESS through TCRdb and include only in-frame sequences with V and J called. Some clones fail to appear in such tables; in the studies checked, an unresolved V gene covers under half of the shortfall, and the cause of the remainder is unknown. The DNA was the basis for D and trimming; V, J and clone size are from that table. For this sample the table gives under 300,000 clones, of which approximately 86% were detected only once. Around 1.6% of the sample is in the top ten clones.

In the prospective study, participants were about 18 to 89 years old, resided in approximately 25 geographic areas of the United States, and were enrolled through a virtual design. In the prospective study, cohorts were assigned on the basis of participant-reported clinical history obtained from a screening survey and a study questionnaire. Recovered participants in ImmuneRACE Cohort 3 were defined by two consecutive negative NP/OP PCR tests, clearance by a healthcare professional, or resolution of symptoms. In the prospective study, whole blood, serum and a nasopharyngeal or oropharyngeal swab were collected from each participant by mobile phlebotomists. Additional blood draws and questionnaires over a 2-month period could optionally be provided by prospective study participants. Before DNA extraction, blood samples from the prospective study were shipped at room temperature or frozen. The germline V gene gives CDR1 as MNHEY and CDR2 as SVGAGI. From the cysteine through the phenylalanine, the CDR3 covers 14 amino acids. Left in the record is the CDR3 DNA by itself, 42 bases read in frame from the first base. V is pared back by 0 bases and J by 5 bases, with 10 bases lying between the germline termini.

Points on this clone: There is no known antigen for this receptor. No much larger clone is present one base from it, and per-base qualities are unavailable.

The receptor was derived from a woman between 45 and 60 years old who had recovered from COVID-19. Recombination joined TRBV6-5 with TRBJ1-1, with no D gene named confidently. Source material: PBMCs or T cells enriched from blood (not recorded which). The DNA sequence is TGTGCCAGCAGTTACTCGTGGGGAGGAACTGAAGCTTTCTTT. Its translation reads: CASSYSWGGTEAFF.